This T cell receptor (beta chain) emerged from a study of blood T cell repertoires in COVID-19. About the research overall: There were acute and convalescent COVID-19 samples, and they came from the United States, Italy and Spain. Nucleic acid was either cDNA or gDNA, and it came from T cells, B-cell-depleted T cells, or PBMCs.

Germline V CDR1 and CDR2: SNHLY, FYNNEI. This CDR3 comprises 15 residues. V lost 6 bases, J lost 3 bases, and 7 bases stayed unmatched. Source study methods: Scientists estimated how many nucleated cells there were by amplifying reference gene primers. Assay: immunoSEQ multiplex PCR; the TCRdb copy retains only in-frame clones and omits some. V and J calls and clone size are given by that table; D and trimming were obtained from the DNA. The repertoire holds around 140,000 clones, over 70% seen once, with approximately 6.2% in the top ten. The chain employs TRBV2 and TRBJ1-4; TRBD1 aligns across 7 bases. The sequencing sample was made of peripheral blood. The origin of this receptor is an elderly man with acute or convalescent COVID-19. CDR3 sequence: CASSLQGLPNEKLFF. CDR3 bases: TGTGCCAGCAGCCTACAGGGGCTACCTAATGAAAAACTGTTTTTT.